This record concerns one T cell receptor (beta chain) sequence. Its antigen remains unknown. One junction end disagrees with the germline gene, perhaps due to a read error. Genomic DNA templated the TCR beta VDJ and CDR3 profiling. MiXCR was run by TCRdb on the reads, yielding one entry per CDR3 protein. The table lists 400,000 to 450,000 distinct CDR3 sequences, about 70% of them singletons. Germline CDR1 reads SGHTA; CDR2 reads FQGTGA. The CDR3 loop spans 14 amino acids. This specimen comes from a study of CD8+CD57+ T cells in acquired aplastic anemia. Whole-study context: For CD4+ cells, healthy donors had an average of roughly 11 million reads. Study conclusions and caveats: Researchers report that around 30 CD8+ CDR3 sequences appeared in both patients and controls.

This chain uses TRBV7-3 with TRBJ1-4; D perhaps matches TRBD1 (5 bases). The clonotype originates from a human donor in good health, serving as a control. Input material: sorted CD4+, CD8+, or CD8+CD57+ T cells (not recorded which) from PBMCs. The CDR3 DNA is TGTGCCAGCAGCCGATCGGACTCTGGGGCCAACGTGCTGTTT. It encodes CASSRSDSGANVLF. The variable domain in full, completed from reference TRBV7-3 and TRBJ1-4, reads GAGVSQTPSNKVTEKGKYVELRCDPISGHTALYWYRQSLGQGPEFLIYFQGTGAADDSGLPNDRFFAVRPEGSVSTLKIQRTERGDSAVYLCASSRSDSGANVLFGSGTQLSVL.